A single sample gave rise to the 23 T cell receptor beta chains below, sequenced in a study of human T cells and chemical hapten exposure (dated by TCRdb to the early 2020s). Unfractionated whole blood was collected in Tempus Blood RNA tubes, and total RNA was extracted from that blood. During library preparation, unique molecular identifiers were attached to individual cDNA molecules so that TCRs could be counted in a quantitative, reproducible way. TCRdb handled the public reads itself, with Q25 trimming in fastp and clone calling in MiXCR, and kept productive beta chains. CDR3 protein duplicates are merged, each entry listing the most common genes and DNA. This sample comprises fewer than 150,000 distinct CDR3 sequences, around 8.5% of them detected only once. In total, the top ten clones hold approximately 1.5% of the sample. The sample taken for sequencing was whole blood. The receptors were gathered from a human donor in good health. Some clones in this sample may be carry-over from other donors' samples. Donor details come from another sample of the same person, matched by shared clones.

Note on this clonotype: A clone one base away is much larger, so this may be a read error. The rearrangement links TRBV12-3 or TRBV12-4 to TRBJ2-5; possibly TRBD1 or TRBD2 for D (5 bases each). CDR3 length equals 15 residues. V shed 4 bases and J shed 1 base, with 13 bases lying between them. This CDR3 reads CASSSLPGRQETQYF. The CDR3 DNA reads as TGTGCCAGCAGTTCACTTCCGGGACGCCAAGAGACCCAGTACTTC.

The rearrangement joins TRBV27 to TRBJ2-5; either TRBD1 or TRBD2 may fit D (6 bases each). The CDR3 runs 16 residues. Germline loops: CDR1 MNHEY, CDR2 SMNVEV (reference sequence). Trimming took 2 bases from V and 1 from J, leaving 14 bases between them. The chain's CDR3 is CASSLGWGAAQETQYF. In nucleotides, the CDR3 is TGTGCCAGCAGTTTAGGATGGGGGGCCGCCCAAGAGACCCAGTACTTC.

There are a few counts of this clonotype. At one of its ends the junction is not consistent with the germline gene, which may arise from a read error. The chain recombines TRBV12-3 or TRBV12-4 with TRBJ2-1; D perhaps matches TRBD1 (5 bases). The CDR3 runs 9 residues. The CDR3 region has the DNA TGTGCCAGCAGTCCAAAAGGGGTCTTC. Its protein product is CASSPKGVF.

The chain carries TRBV5-1 and TRBJ2-5; TRBD2 matches at 13 bases. The CDR3 runs to 15 residues. Trimming at V came to 3 bases and at J to 5 bases, leaving 4 bases not matched to a gene. Germline lookup yields CDR1 SGHRS and CDR2 YFSETQ. Here the CDR3 reads CASSYGTSGTETQYF. Written as DNA, the CDR3 is TGCGCCAGCAGCTACGGGACTAGCGGGACGGAGACCCAGTACTTC.

This rearrangement joins TRBV2 to TRBJ1-2; D uncertain. V was shortened by 6 bases and J by 3 bases, with 8 bases between the two germline ends. Per germline, CDR1 SNHLY and CDR2 FYNNEI. This CDR3 is built from 12 residues. The CDR3 protein is CASRRQHYGYTF. The CDR3 coding sequence is TGTGCCAGCAGGAGACAACACTATGGCTACACCTTC. Together with reference TRBV2 and TRBJ1-2, the CDR3 gives the full variable domain: EPEVTQTPSHQVTQMGQEVILRCVPISNHLYFYWYRQILGQKVEFLVSFYNNEISEKSEIFDDQFSVERPDGSNFTLKIRSTKLEDSAMYFCASRRQHYGYTFGSGTRLTVV.

This clonotype turned up a few times. The V gene is TRBV19, the J gene TRBJ2-1; 15 positions match TRBD2. V dropped 4 bases and J dropped 6; count of bases not matched to a gene: 7. Germline assignment: CDR1 LNHDA and CDR2 SQIVND (reference sequence). The CDR3 consists of 17 residues. This chain's CDR3 is CASSTGLAGGPFNEQFF. CDR3 nucleotides: TGTGCCAGTAGTACGGGACTAGCGGGAGGCCCCTTCAATGAGCAGTTCTTC.

This clonotype occurred a few times. V usage is TRBV6-2 or TRBV6-3 and J usage is TRBJ2-1, with 10 bases identical to TRBD2. The CDR3 sequence is 17 residues long. The V gene end was trimmed by 0 bases and the J gene end by 5 bases; junction bases not matched to a gene: 7. Germline CDR1 and CDR2: MNHEY and SVGEGT. The CDR3 nucleotides read TGTGCCAGCAGTTACTCGATCAGCGGGGGGGCGGACAATGAGCAGTTCTTC. It encodes CASSYSISGGADNEQFF.

This clonotype was detected a few times. V is TRBV20-1 and J is TRBJ1-1; the match to TRBD1 covers 8 bases. The CDR3 sequence is 13 residues long. Germline loops: CDR1 DFQATT, CDR2 SNEGSKA (reference sequence). V lost 5 bases to trimming and J lost 3 bases; unmatched junction nucleotides: 5. In DNA, the CDR3 is TGCAGTGCTTCCCGGACAGGGCACACTGAAGCTTTCTTT. Amino acid sequence: CSASRTGHTEAFF.

The chain recombines TRBV29-1 with TRBJ2-1; 9 bases are a match to TRBD1. The CDR3 extends over 13 amino acids. The germline gives CDR1 SQVTM, CDR2 ANQGSEA. The V gene end was trimmed by 8 bases and the J gene end by 4 bases; junction bases not matched to a gene: 6. The CDR3: CSTGTGKYNEQFF. CDR3 coding DNA: TGCAGCACCGGGACAGGGAAATACAATGAGCAGTTCTTC.

The table lists this clonotype with many counts. The chain is built from TRBV4-2 and TRBJ1-3, with 10 positions matching TRBD1. Germline-derived CDR1 and CDR2 are LGHNA and YNFKEQ. Trimming took 1 base from V and 3 from J; bases not matched to a gene: 9. The CDR3 totals 18 residues. CDR3 residues: CASSQVSAGQGSGNTIYF. In DNA form, the CDR3 reads TGTGCCAGCAGCCAAGTCTCCGCGGGACAGGGGAGTGGAAACACCATATATTTT.

DNA for the CDR3: TGTGCCAGCAGCTTAGTTATCGGACACAGCACAGATACGCAGTATTTT. The encoded protein is CASSLVIGHSTDTQYF. This chain uses TRBV7-2 with TRBJ2-3, with a tentative D call TRBD1 (5 bases). The CDR3 length is 16 residues. Germline V gene sequence: CDR1 SGHTA, CDR2 FQGNSA. Trimming pared 1 base from V and 0 bases from J, leaving 11 bases between.

CDR3 coding DNA: TGTGCCAGCAGTCCAGGTCCGGGACTAGCGGGGGCGGAGACCCAGTACTTC. It translates to CASSPGPGLAGAETQYF. This chain links TRBV12-3 or TRBV12-4 with TRBJ2-5; 14 bases agree with TRBD2. V gave up 5 bases and J gave up 5 bases; unmatched junction bases: 10. The CDR3 runs to 17 residues.

The rearrangement uses TRBV10-2 and TRBJ2-2; D may be TRBD1 (6 bases). This CDR3 contains 16 residues. Germline V gene data show CDR1 as WSHSY and CDR2 as SAAADI. V lost 0 bases and J lost 1, with 9 bases in between. In nucleotides, the CDR3 is TGCGCCAGCAGTGAGTCGGGACACCTGAACACCGGGGAGCTGTTTTTT. It codes for CASSESGHLNTGELFF.

This clonotype showed up many times. The gene calls are TRBV5-6 and TRBJ1-4; D remains ambiguous. The CDR3 loop spans 14 amino acids. CDR1 is SGHDT, CDR2 YYEEEE, per germline. Trimming removed 4 bases from V and 12 bases from J, with 19 bases in between. CDR3 amino acids: CASSPGRSSGELFF. The CDR3 DNA sequence: TGTGCCAGCAGCCCCGGGAGATCCAGCGGGGAACTGTTTTTT. The complete variable domain, with remaining parts taken from reference TRBV5-6 and TRBJ1-4, reads DAGVTQSPTHLIKTRGQQVTLRCSPKSGHDTVSWYQQALGQGPQFIFQYYEEEERQRGNFPDRFSGHQFPNYSSELNVNALLLGDSALYLCASSPGRSSGELFFGSGTQLSVL.

This clonotype was seen only a few times. The chain carries TRBV30 and TRBJ2-1; D is perhaps TRBD1 or TRBD2 (5 bases each). Germline V gene sequence: CDR1 GTSNPN, CDR2 SVGIG (reference sequence). Trimming stripped 3 bases from V and 8 bases from J, with 20 bases between. The CDR3 has 15 residues. CDR3 nucleotides: TGTGCCTGGAGCCTCCTAGTGGGACCGGTCGATGAGCAGTTCTTC. Amino acid sequence: CAWSLLVGPVDEQFF.

In its sample, this clonotype was seen a few times. The chain is built from TRBV27 and TRBJ2-7; D not resolved. V gave up 0 bases and J gave up 4 bases, with 19 bases separating them. This CDR3 comprises 17 residues. Germline-derived CDR1 and CDR2 are MNHEY and SMNVEV (reference sequence). The DNA of the CDR3 is TGTGCCAGCAGTTTATCATTACCATCCACCGGTTCTTACGAGCAGTACTTC. It is translated as CASSLSLPSTGSYEQYF.

The chain combines TRBV4-3 with TRBJ2-1; D not certain. The germline V gene encodes CDR1 LGHNA and CDR2 YSLEER. The V end was cut by 0 bases, the J end by 5 bases, with 11 bases between. The CDR3 totals 15 residues. CDR3 residues: CASSQDLVWDNEQFF. The CDR3, as DNA: TGCGCCAGCAGCCAAGATTTGGTTTGGGACAATGAGCAGTTCTTC.

This clonotype was counted a single time. The chain is built from TRBV12-3 or TRBV12-4 and TRBJ2-3; no definite D call. Trimming took off 8 bases at V and 4 bases at J, with 25 bases between the two ends. The CDR3 runs to 17 residues. CDR3 nucleotides: TGTGCCAGCGCATTACGGTATATGGCGGCTAGAGCAGATACGCAGTATTTT. It translates to CASALRYMAARADTQYF.

This sequence joins TRBV2 and TRBJ1-1, with a weak D call TRBD1 (6 bases). CDR3 size: 12 residues. Germline CDR1 and CDR2: SNHLY and FYNNEI. With 7 bases removed from V and 5 bases from J, the gap between germline ends came to 11 bases. CDR3 amino acids: CASTMGATEAFF. CDR3 sequence (DNA): TGTGCCAGCACGATGGGGGCAACTGAAGCTTTCTTT.

The rearrangement links TRBV4-1 to TRBJ2-7; 11 bases map to TRBD2. CDR3 length: 15 amino acids. The J segment lost 4 bases and the V segment lost 1 base, leaving 3 bases of the junction unmatched. CDR1 and CDR2 (germline): MGHRA, YSYEKL. CDR3 bases: TGCGCCAGCAGCCAAGTAGGACTAGCGGGTTACGAGCAGTACTTC. It codes for CASSQVGLAGYEQYF.

This clonotype occurred many times. The V gene is TRBV6-5, the J gene TRBJ1-1; D may be TRBD1 (5 bases). Looked up from germline, CDR1 is MNHEY and CDR2 is SVGAGI. There are 12 residues in the CDR3. V lost 8 bases, J lost 3 bases, and 10 bases lay in between. This CDR3 is CASYRGDTEAFF. DNA for the CDR3: TGTGCCAGCTATCGGGGGGACACTGAAGCTTTCTTT.

This clonotype has a handful of counts. As DNA, the CDR3 is TGTGCCAGCAGTTTCGGGACTAGCGGGAGGGGAGATACGCAGTATTTT. Protein sequence: CASSFGTSGRGDTQYF. The chain couples TRBV6-5 to TRBJ2-3, with 16 bases fitting TRBD2. The length of the CDR3 is 16 residues. Trimming removed 4 bases from V and 5 bases from J; junction bases left unmatched: 3. Looked up from germline, CDR1 is MNHEY and CDR2 is SVGAGI.

This clonotype has a handful of counts. The genes are TRBV12-3 or TRBV12-4 and TRBJ1-1; 7 bases map to TRBD1. The CDR3 spans 14 residues. V shed 5 bases and J 6 bases; nucleotides not matched to a gene: 9. CDR3 sequence: CASSHSGGGPEAFF. CDR3 nucleotide sequence: TGTGCCAGCAGTCACTCAGGGGGAGGCCCTGAAGCTTTCTTT.